This T cell receptor (beta chain) was sequenced during a study of T cells in localized non-small cell lung cancer. Study-wide findings and caveats: An association was observed between higher blood T cell density and longer overall survival. Sequencing was limited to one tumor region, leaving the possibility of heterogeneity open. In adjacent lung, a median around 52 of the top 100 tumor clones were found. Exceeding tumor, uninvolved adjacent lung had the highest T cell clonality.

J was trimmed by 4 bases and V by 3 bases; bases with no gene match: 11. The CDR3 is 17 amino acids. From germline, CDR1 is LNHDA and CDR2 SQIVND (reference sequence). Assay: immunoSEQ multiplex PCR; the TCRdb copy retains only in-frame clones and omits some. Of about 36,000 clones in the sample, around 88% were seen once. About this clone: Antigen unknown.

The chain has TRBV19 and TRBJ2-3, with 9 bases lining up with TRBD1. The sequenced sample was peripheral blood, obtained before any cancer treatment. This TCR was sampled from a woman aged 40-70 years with stage I lung adenocarcinoma. In DNA form, the CDR3 reads TGTGCCAGTAGTATTCACGGGACAGGGAAAACCGCAGATACGCAGTATTTT. Its translation: CASSIHGTGKTADTQYF.